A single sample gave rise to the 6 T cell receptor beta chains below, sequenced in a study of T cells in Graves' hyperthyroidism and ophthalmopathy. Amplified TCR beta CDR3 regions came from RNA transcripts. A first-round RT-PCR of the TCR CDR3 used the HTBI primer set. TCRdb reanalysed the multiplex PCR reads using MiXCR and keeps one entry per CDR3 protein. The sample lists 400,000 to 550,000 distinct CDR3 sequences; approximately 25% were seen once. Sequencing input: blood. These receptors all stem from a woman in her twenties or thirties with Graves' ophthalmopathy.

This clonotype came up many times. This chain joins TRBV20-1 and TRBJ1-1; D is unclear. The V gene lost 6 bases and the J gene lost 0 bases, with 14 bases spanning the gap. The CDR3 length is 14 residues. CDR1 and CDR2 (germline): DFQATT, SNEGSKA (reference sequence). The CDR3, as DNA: TGCAGTGCAAGCCGGTGGTCCATGAACACTGAAGCTTTCTTT. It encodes CSASRWSMNTEAFF.

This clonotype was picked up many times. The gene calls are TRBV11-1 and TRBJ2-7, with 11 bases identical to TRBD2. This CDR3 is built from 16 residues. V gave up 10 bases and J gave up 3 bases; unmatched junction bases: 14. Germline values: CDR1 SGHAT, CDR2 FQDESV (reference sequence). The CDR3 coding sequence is TGTGCCACCGGTTTACTAGCGGGGGACGTGGGCTACGAGCAGTACTTC. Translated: CATGLLAGDVGYEQYF. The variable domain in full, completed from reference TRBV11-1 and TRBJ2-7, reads EAEVAQSPRYKITEKSQAVAFWCDPISGHATLYWYRQILGQGPELLVQFQDESVVDDSQLPKDRFSAERLKGVDSTLKIQPAELGDSAMYLCATGLLAGDVGYEQYFGPGTRLTVT.

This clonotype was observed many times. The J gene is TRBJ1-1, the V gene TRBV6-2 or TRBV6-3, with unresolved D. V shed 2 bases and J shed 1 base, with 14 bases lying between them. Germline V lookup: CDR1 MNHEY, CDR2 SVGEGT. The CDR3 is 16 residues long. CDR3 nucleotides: TGTGCCAGCAGTTACGGGCAGCAAAGAGCGAACACTGAAGCTTTCTTT. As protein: CASSYGQQRANTEAFF.

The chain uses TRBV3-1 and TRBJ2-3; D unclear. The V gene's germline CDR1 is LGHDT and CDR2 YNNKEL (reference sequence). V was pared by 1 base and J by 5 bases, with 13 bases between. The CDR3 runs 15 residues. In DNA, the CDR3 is TGTGCCAGCAGCCAAGCCGGGTTAGCTGTAGATACGCAGTATTTT. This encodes CASSQAGLAVDTQYF.

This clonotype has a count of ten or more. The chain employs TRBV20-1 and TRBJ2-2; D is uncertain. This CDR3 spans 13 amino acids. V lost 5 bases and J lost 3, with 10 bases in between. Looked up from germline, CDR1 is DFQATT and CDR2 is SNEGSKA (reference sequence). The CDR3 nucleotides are TGCAGTGCTCAGAGATGGGACACCGGGGAGCTGTTTTTT. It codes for CSAQRWDTGELFF.

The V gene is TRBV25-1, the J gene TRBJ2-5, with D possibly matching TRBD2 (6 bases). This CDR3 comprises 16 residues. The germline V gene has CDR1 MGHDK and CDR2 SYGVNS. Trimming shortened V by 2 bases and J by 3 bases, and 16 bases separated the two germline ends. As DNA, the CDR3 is TGTGCCAGCAGTGAAGGTAGCGGAACTACAAAAGAGACCCAGTACTTC. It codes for CASSEGSGTTKETQYF.